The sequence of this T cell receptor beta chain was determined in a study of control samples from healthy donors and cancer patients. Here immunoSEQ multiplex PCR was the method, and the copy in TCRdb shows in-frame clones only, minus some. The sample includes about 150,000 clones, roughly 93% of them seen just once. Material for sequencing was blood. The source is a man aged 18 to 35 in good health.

The CDR3 protein is CASSVRDRTNYGYTF. The CDR3 DNA sequence: TGTGCCAGCAGCGTGAGGGACAGAACTAACTATGGCTACACCTTC. The chain carries TRBV9 and TRBJ1-2; 7 bases agree with TRBD1. CDR1 SGDLS and CDR2 YYNGEE come from the germline V gene. V lost 2 bases to trimming and J lost 0 bases; unmatched junction nucleotides: 4. This CDR3 is built from 15 residues.